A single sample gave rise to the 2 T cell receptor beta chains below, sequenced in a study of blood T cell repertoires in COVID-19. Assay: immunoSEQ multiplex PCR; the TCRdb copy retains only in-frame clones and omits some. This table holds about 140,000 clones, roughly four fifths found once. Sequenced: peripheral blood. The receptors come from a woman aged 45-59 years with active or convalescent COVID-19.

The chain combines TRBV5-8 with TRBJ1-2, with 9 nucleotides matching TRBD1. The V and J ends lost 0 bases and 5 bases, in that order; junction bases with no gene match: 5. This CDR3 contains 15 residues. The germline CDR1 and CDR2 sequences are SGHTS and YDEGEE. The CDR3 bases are TGTGCCAGCAGCTTGGTACAGGGGGCCCTTTATGGCTACACCTTC. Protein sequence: CASSLVQGALYGYTF.

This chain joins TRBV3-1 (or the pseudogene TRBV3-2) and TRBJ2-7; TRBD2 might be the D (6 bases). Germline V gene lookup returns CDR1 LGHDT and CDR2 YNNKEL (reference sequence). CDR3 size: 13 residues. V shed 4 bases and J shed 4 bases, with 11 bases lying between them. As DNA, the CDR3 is TGTGCCAGCAGCCCGGGACTCCGGTACGAGCAGTACTTC. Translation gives CASSPGLRYEQYF.